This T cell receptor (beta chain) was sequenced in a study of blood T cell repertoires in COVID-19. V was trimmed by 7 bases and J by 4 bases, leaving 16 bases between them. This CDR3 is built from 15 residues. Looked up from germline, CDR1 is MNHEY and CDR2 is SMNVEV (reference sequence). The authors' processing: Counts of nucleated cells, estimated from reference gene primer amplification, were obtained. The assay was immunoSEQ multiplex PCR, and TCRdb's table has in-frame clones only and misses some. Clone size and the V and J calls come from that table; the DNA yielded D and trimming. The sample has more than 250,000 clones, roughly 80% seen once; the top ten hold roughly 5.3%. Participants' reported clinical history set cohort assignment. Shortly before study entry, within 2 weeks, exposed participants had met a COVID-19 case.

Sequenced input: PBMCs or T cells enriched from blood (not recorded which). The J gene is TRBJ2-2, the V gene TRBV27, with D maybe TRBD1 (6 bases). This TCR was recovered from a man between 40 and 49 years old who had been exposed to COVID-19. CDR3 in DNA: TGTGCCAGCACAAACGAGGGGGTTGGCACCGGGGAGCTGTTTTTT. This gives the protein CASTNEGVGTGELFF.